Listed below are T cell receptor beta chains from one sample, sequenced in a study of T-cell memory formation after mild COVID-19. Each CDR3 protein is one row after TCRdb ran MiXCR on the 5' RACE reads. The data contain roughly 400,000 distinct CDR3 sequences, over 15% of them seen just once; the ten biggest clones take up 20% to 25%. Sequenced sample: PBMCs or a T cell subset sorted from them (not recorded which). Receptor source: a man in his late teens or twenties who had mild COVID-19 (a few samples of this study predate the infection). Cell type and time point are not known. The CDR3 runs from the conserved cysteine through the conserved F or W.

CDR3 length,J gene,V gene,CDR3 protein
13,TRBJ1-6,TRBV7-9,CASSSALESPLHF
14,TRBJ2-2,TRBV6-4,CASSDSGDTGELFF
13,TRBJ2-3,TRBV29-1,CSVVGASTDTQYF
13,TRBJ1-1,TRBV7-9,CASSLRTGVEAFF
15,TRBJ2-5,TRBV5-1,CASSLGIGSRETQYF
10,TRBJ2-1,TRBV29-1,CSVERNEQFF
12,TRBJ2-1,TRBV27,CASSLLRGLLFF
17,TRBJ2-6,TRBV5-1,CASSANRELSGANVLTF
17,TRBJ2-2,TRBV9,CASSVDAGRINTGELFF
14,TRBJ2-5,TRBV12-3/TRBV12-4,CASSRPGTQETQYF
12,TRBJ2-1,TRBV29-1,CSVASQGNEQFF
15,TRBJ1-1,TRBV9,CASSVGGYPNTEAFF
14,TRBJ2-7,TRBV27,CASSFGADTYEQYF
16,TRBJ2-3,TRBV20-1,CSARSLARTGRDTQYF
12,TRBJ1-2,TRBV19,CASTGSNYGYTF
17,TRBJ2-2,TRBV3-1,CASSQELIESNTGELFF
14,TRBJ1-4,TRBV11-2,CASSLGANWRKLFF
14,TRBJ1-1,TRBV6-1,CASSAAGMGTEAFF
17,TRBJ2-2,TRBV7-9,CASSRPTSGGYTGELFF
14,TRBJ1-6,TRBV27,CASSFHSYNSPLHF
19,TRBJ2-2,TRBV7-9,CASSLDAPSTGGSSGELFF
16,TRBJ1-3,TRBV5-1,CASSLQGVVSGNTIYF
15,TRBJ1-6,TRBV4-1,CASSHPVGGQGGLHF
15,TRBJ2-3,TRBV5-1,CASSLVAGLGDTQYF
13,TRBJ1-2,TRBV6-5,CASSYGTLGGYTF
16,TRBJ1-6,TRBV11-2,CASSLLGTASNSPLHF
13,TRBJ2-5,TRBV7-2,CASSYGTGRTQYF
14,TRBJ2-5,TRBV7-2,CASSFTGPQETQYF
13,TRBJ1-1,TRBV7-3,CASSSYDNTEAFF
13,TRBJ1-1,TRBV2,CASSVYESTEAFF
17,TRBJ2-2,TRBV4-3,CASSQEVAGARTGELFF
13,TRBJ2-2,TRBV7-3,CASSLRYTGELFF
15,TRBJ2-5,TRBV5-1,CASSSGHAVQETQYF
15,TRBJ1-5,TRBV5-1,CASKLSPYSNQPQHF
14,TRBJ1-1,TRBV20-1,CSARDPADRSEAFF
14,TRBJ2-2,TRBV12-3/TRBV12-4,CASRLAGGSGELFF